This TCR beta chain was profiled in a study of T cells in Graves' hyperthyroidism and ophthalmopathy. Overall study findings and caveats: Ophthalmopathy was separated from stable hyperthyroidism by a 13 V-J model.

RNA transcripts provided the source from which TCR beta CDR3 regions were amplified. In the first-round RT-PCR of the TCR CDR3, the HTBI primer set was used. TCRdb analysed the multiplex PCR reads with MiXCR anew, one entry per CDR3 protein. The sample includes 500,000 to 750,000 distinct CDR3 sequences, approximately 14% of them seen just once. Uncontrolled infections, other autoimmune diseases, pregnancy or lactation led to exclusion of patients. Thyroid ultrasound, orbital computed tomography, clinical symptoms, and serum thyroxine and TRAb underpinned diagnoses. This clonotype was recorded many times. Its antigen is as yet unknown. The sequence was obtained from a woman aged 18-35 years with Graves' ophthalmopathy. Sequencing was done on a sample of blood.

The CDR3 sequence: CASTVAEVGDTQYF. The DNA of the CDR3 is TGTGCCAGCACAGTAGCGGAGGTGGGAGATACGCAGTATTTT. The V call is TRBV2, the J call TRBJ2-3, with D possibly being TRBD2 (6 bases). Germline V lookup: CDR1 SNHLY, CDR2 FYNNEI. V lost 7 bases to trimming and J lost 5 bases, with 16 bases between them. This CDR3 is 14 amino acids long.